The clone carrying this TCR beta chain has more than one count but fewer than ten. Antigen: not known. The V gene's germline CDR1 is LGHDT and CDR2 YNNKEL (reference sequence). The CDR3 length is 15 residues. With 1 base removed from V and 5 bases from J, the gap between germline ends came to 15 bases. The data derive from a study of blood T cells in healthy people across ages. It was with a sample-barcoded 5' primer and a J-beta primer mix that a second PCR of roughly 6 to 12 cycles was run. Each sample yielded at least 2.5 million CDR3-containing paired-end reads. TCRdb re-called the 5' RACE reads with MiXCR, one entry per CDR3 protein. Of some 1.6 million distinct CDR3 sequences in the sample, about 35% are singletons; the top ten hold around 10%. The study, taken as a whole, reports: Percentage of naive T cells showed a strong correlation with TCR beta diversity. Naive and antigen-experienced cells were not separated, limiting conclusive comparison.

The authors isolated at least 7 million PBMCs per sample. The gene calls are TRBV3-1 and TRBJ2-7, with D tentatively TRBD1 (5 bases). This TCR was sampled from a woman aged 25-40 years in good health. Sequenced material: blood. Here the CDR3 reads CASSQGGAQADEQYF. The CDR3 DNA reads TGTGCCAGCAGCCAAGGTGGGGCGCAGGCCGACGAGCAGTACTTC.